The 12 T cell receptor beta chains reported below all come from one sample, sequenced in a study of graft-versus-host responses after intestinal transplantation. This table comes from immunoSEQ multiplex PCR, and its TCRdb copy is limited to in-frame clones, with some not included. Of approximately 74,000 clones listed, about 90% are singletons. Sequenced here: PBMCs, sampled 98 days after intestinal transplantation. Receptors originate from a human patient who received an intestinal transplant, so some T cells may come from the graft donor.

The chain carries TRBV2 and TRBJ2-1; 7 bases line up with TRBD2. Germline CDR1 is SNHLY and CDR2 is FYNNEI. The CDR3 loop spans 16 amino acids. Trimming cost V 3 bases and J 5 bases; bases outside gene matches: 10. This chain's CDR3 is CASSDLAGVGDNEQFF. CDR3 nucleotides: TGTGCCAGCAGTGACTTGGCGGGAGTAGGCGACAATGAGCAGTTCTTC.

This chain links TRBV19 with TRBJ2-7; 8 bases are shared with TRBD1. Germline V lookup: CDR1 LNHDA, CDR2 SQIVND (reference sequence). The CDR3 totals 13 residues. V lost 11 bases to trimming and J lost 3 bases; unmatched junction nucleotides: 9. The CDR3 region has the DNA TGTGCCTCCTCAGGGGGCCGTCTCTACGAGCAGTACTTC. Protein: CASSGGRLYEQYF.

The J gene is TRBJ2-1, the V gene TRBV4-1, with 11 bases lining up with TRBD2. The germline V gene has CDR1 MGHRA and CDR2 YSYEKL. V dropped 3 bases and J dropped 1; count of bases not matched to a gene: 20. The CDR3 is 22 amino acids. CDR3 sequence (DNA): TGCGCCAGCAGCCATGACCCTACTGGCGTAGCGGGAGGGCCTTGGTCCTACAATGAGCAGTTCTTC. Its translation: CASSHDPTGVAGGPWSYNEQFF.

This chain joins TRBV2 and TRBJ2-7; 10 bases fit TRBD1. The V gene end was trimmed by 6 bases and the J gene end by 4 bases; junction bases not matched to a gene: 6. CDR3 length: 14 residues. From germline, CDR1 is SNHLY and CDR2 FYNNEI. CDR3 coding DNA: TGTGCCAGCAGCGCCGGGGACAGGGGATACGAGCAGTACTTC. This encodes CASSAGDRGYEQYF.

The chain recombines TRBV2 with TRBJ2-1, with 11 nucleotides matching TRBD2. CDR3 length: 17 amino acids. Germline values: CDR1 SNHLY, CDR2 FYNNEI. Trimming cost V 4 bases and J 4 bases; bases outside gene matches: 9. CDR3 DNA sequence: TGTGCCAGCAGTGGCGGGGCTAGCGGGGGGTTATACAATGAGCAGTTCTTC. This codes for CASSGGASGGLYNEQFF.

The rearrangement links TRBV6-4 to TRBJ2-3; D gene ambiguous. V lost 4 bases to trimming and J lost 1 base, with 6 bases between them. The CDR3 sequence is 13 residues long. Germline CDR1 reads MRHNA; CDR2 reads SNTAGT. The CDR3 nucleotides are TGTGCCAGCAGTGTAGAGGGCACAGATACGCAGTATTTT. Translated, it gives CASSVEGTDTQYF.

This chain uses TRBV4-2 with TRBJ2-1; D remains unclear. This CDR3 contains 13 residues. Germline loops: CDR1 LGHNA, CDR2 YNFKEQ. V dropped 1 base and J dropped 3 bases, with 4 bases sitting between them. The CDR3 DNA is TGTGCCAGCAGCCAAGCTAGCTACAATGAGCAGTTCTTC. Translating gives CASSQASYNEQFF.

The chain carries TRBV2 and TRBJ2-3; D call uncertain. Per the germline V gene, CDR1 is SNHLY and CDR2 is FYNNEI. The CDR3 runs 18 residues. The V gene lost 4 bases and the J gene lost 4 bases, with 24 bases spanning the gap. The CDR3 here is CASSVEAVNLWGSDTQYF. The CDR3 nucleotides are TGTGCCAGCAGTGTAGAGGCAGTGAACCTTTGGGGTTCAGATACGCAGTATTTT.

The rearrangement uses TRBV30 and TRBJ2-7; TRBD2 aligns across 7 bases. V shed 5 bases and J 7 bases; nucleotides not matched to a gene: 14. The V gene's germline CDR1 is GTSNPN and CDR2 SVGIG (reference sequence). The CDR3 sequence is 14 residues long. CDR3 coding DNA: TGTGCCTGGGCCTCTGGCGGGAGTGTAGAAGAGCAGTACTTC. It translates to CAWASGGSVEEQYF. The whole variable domain, remainder taken from reference TRBV30 and TRBJ2-7, is SQTIHQWPATLVQPVGSPLSLECTVEGTSNPNLYWYRQAAGRGLQLLFYSVGIGQISSEVPQNLSASRPQDRQFILSSKKLLLSDSGFYLCAWASGGSVEEQYFGPGTRLTVT.

J is TRBJ2-1 and V is TRBV28; 10 nucleotides match TRBD2. The CDR3 contains 14 residues. Trimming took 7 bases from V and 8 from J; bases not matched to a gene: 8. Germline V CDR1 and CDR2: MDHEN, SYDVKM. In nucleotides, the CDR3 is TGTGCCAGCATCCTAGCGGGAGCCCGTCATGAGCAGTTCTTC. Its translation: CASILAGARHEQFF.

The V and J genes are TRBV11-3 and TRBJ2-7; D not certain. This CDR3 is 13 amino acids long. Germline-derived CDR1 and CDR2 are SGHNT and YENEEA. V was pared by 1 base and J by 1 base, with 5 bases between. The CDR3 coding sequence is TGTGCCAGCAGCTTAGCTGCTTCCTACGAGCAGTACTTC. Encoded protein: CASSLAASYEQYF.

In the case of this clone: One end of the junction varies from germline; a read error may be responsible. The rearrangement joins TRBV5-8 to TRBJ2-1; possible D gene TRBD1, 6 bases. This CDR3 spans 18 amino acids. Per germline, CDR1 SGHTS and CDR2 YDEGEE. The CDR3 loop is CANSLLIGAGGAYNEQFF. The DNA of the CDR3 is TGTGCCAACAGCTTGCTCATCGGGGCTGGGGGCGCCTACAATGAGCAGTTCTTC.